This T cell receptor beta chain was recovered during a study of blood T cell repertoires in COVID-19. In the study overall: From T cells, B-cell-depleted T cells, or PBMCs came the material, which was cDNA or gDNA.

Libraries were prepared by immunoSEQ multiplex PCR; TCRdb keeps only in-frame clonotypes and omits some of them. The sample includes 150,000 to 200,000 clones, around 87% of them seen just once. V was shortened by 2 bases and J by 4 bases, with 12 bases between the two germline ends. Germline V CDR1 and CDR2: SGHRS, YFSETQ. The CDR3 is made up of 15 amino acids. Sequencing used peripheral blood. This clonotype was obtained from a man in his forties with active or convalescent COVID-19. The chain combines TRBV5-1 with TRBJ1-4; D call uncertain. The CDR3 spells CASSLTTGFNEKLFF. Written as DNA, the CDR3 is TGCGCCAGCAGCTTAACAACCGGGTTTAATGAAAAACTGTTTTTT.